This entry lists 18 T cell receptor beta chains sequenced from one sample in a study of radiation and T cells in renal cell carcinoma. The time point was: blood 4 weeks post-SBRT, at nephrectomy. Treatment described: 15 Gy SBRT to primary tumor, nephrectomy 4 weeks later. Sequenced by immunoSEQ multiplex PCR; TCRdb stores in-frame clones only, minus some. The table has around 180,000 clones, roughly nine tenths seen once. Source: blood, taken from a patient whose treatment included radiotherapy and nephrectomy. Every receptor here comes from a woman between 50 and 59 years old with renal cell carcinoma.

Points on this clone: Other DNA sequences in the sample encode the same CDR3. The V and J genes are TRBV19 and TRBJ2-3; D is unclear. The CDR3 has 13 residues. Germline CDR1 LNHDA, CDR2 SQIVND (reference sequence). Trimming stripped 3 bases from V and 1 base from J, with 5 bases between. The CDR3 loop is CASSIQGTDTQYF. In DNA form, the CDR3 reads TGTGCCAGTAGTATCCAGGGCACAGATACGCAGTATTTT.

The chain uses TRBV4-1 and TRBJ2-7; TRBD2 is a possible D gene (6 bases). The CDR3 spans 16 residues. Germline V gene sequence: CDR1 MGHRA, CDR2 YSYEKL. V lost 2 bases to trimming and J lost 3 bases, with 17 bases between them. CDR3 sequence: CASSQYPAGSYYEQYF. The CDR3 nucleotides are TGCGCCAGCAGCCAATACCCCGCGGGGTCGTACTACGAGCAGTACTTC.

The V call is TRBV29-1, the J call TRBJ2-5; 12 bases are shared with TRBD2. Germline assignment: CDR1 SQVTM and CDR2 ANQGSEA. The CDR3 runs to 13 residues. V was pared by 4 bases and J by 3 bases, with 0 bases of the junction left unmatched. The chain's CDR3 is CSVGTSGEETQYF. As DNA, the CDR3 is TGCAGCGTTGGGACTAGCGGGGAAGAGACCCAGTACTTC. Based on the CDR3 plus reference TRBV29-1 and TRBJ2-5, the full variable domain is SAVISQKPSRDICQRGTSLTIQCQVDSQVTMMFWYRQQPGQSLTLIATANQGSEATYESGFVIDKFPISRPNLTFSTLTVSNMSPEDSSIYLCSVGTSGEETQYFGPGTRLLVL.

The chain employs TRBV7-8 and TRBJ2-5; possible D gene TRBD2, 6 bases. This CDR3 region has 14 residues. Germline V gene lookup returns CDR1 SGHVS and CDR2 FQNEAQ. V lost 4 bases, J lost 4 bases, and 13 bases lay in between. Written as DNA, the CDR3 is TGTGCCAGCAGCTACGGAGGGGTTGGAGAGACCCAGTACTTC. This sequence encodes CASSYGGVGETQYF.

The chain is built from TRBV30 and TRBJ2-5, with 8 positions matching TRBD2. The junction had 7 bases not matched to a gene; V was cut back by 8 bases and J by 2 bases. The CDR3 sequence is 13 residues long. The germline gives CDR1 GTSNPN, CDR2 SVGIG (reference sequence). This CDR3 reads CATSGGGQETQYF. The CDR3 DNA reads TGTGCCACCTCCGGGGGGGGGCAAGAGACCCAGTACTTC.

The V call is TRBV11-2, the J call TRBJ2-1; 7 nucleotides match TRBD1. Germline loops: CDR1 SGHAT, CDR2 FQNNGV. The CDR3 is 17 amino acids. V lost 0 bases to trimming and J lost 3 bases; unmatched junction nucleotides: 8. Written as DNA, the CDR3 is TGTGCCAGCAGCTTAGATCTGAGAAGGGGGCTCTACAATGAGCAGTTCTTC. Translating gives CASSLDLRRGLYNEQFF. The full variable domain, rest sourced from reference TRBV11-2 and TRBJ2-1, is EAGVAQSPRYKIIEKRQSVAFWCNPISGHATLYWYQQILGQGPKLLIQFQNNGVVDDSQLPKDRFSAERLKGVDSTLKIQPAKLEDSAVYLCASSLDLRRGLYNEQFFGPGTRLTVL.

Worth noting for this clone: The sample carries other DNA sequences with the same CDR3. The gene calls are TRBV10-1 and TRBJ2-7, with 7 bases fitting TRBD1. Germline CDR1 WNHNN, CDR2 SYGVQD (reference sequence). Trimming at V came to 4 bases and at J to 3 bases, leaving 3 bases not matched to a gene. This CDR3 spans 13 amino acids. CDR3 amino acids: CASSGDRGYEQYF. CDR3 nucleotides: TGCGCCAGCAGTGGGGACAGAGGCTACGAGCAGTACTTC.

The chain uses TRBV6-6 and TRBJ1-1; D might be TRBD1 (5 bases). The CDR3 runs to 13 residues. V gave up 6 bases and J gave up 2 bases, with 10 bases separating them. CDR1 MNHNY and CDR2 SVGAGI come from the germline V gene (reference sequence). The CDR3 coding sequence is TGTGCCAGCAGCTCGACAGAAAACACTGAAGCTTTCTTT. Its translation is CASSSTENTEAFF.

This clone was detected ten times or more. CDR3 bases: TGCGCCAGCAGCCAAGTGGACCTGGGACTTTCCTACAATGAGCAGTTCTTC. This encodes CASSQVDLGLSYNEQFF. This chain links TRBV4-1 with TRBJ2-1; possibly TRBD2 for D (6 bases). The V gene lost 1 base and the J gene lost 1 base, with 14 bases spanning the gap. The CDR3 consists of 17 residues. The germline CDR1 and CDR2 sequences are MGHRA and YSYEKL.

V gene TRBV5-1 combines with J gene TRBJ2-5; D might be TRBD2 (7 bases). V was shortened by 1 base and J by 1 base, with 14 bases between the two germline ends. CDR3 length: 16 residues. Germline loops: CDR1 SGHRS, CDR2 YFSETQ. This CDR3 reads CASSLTSGGLQETQYF. CDR3 coding DNA: TGCGCCAGCAGCTTGACTTCGGGGGGCCTCCAAGAGACCCAGTACTTC. The variable domain in full, completed from reference TRBV5-1 and TRBJ2-5, reads KAGVTQTPRYLIKTRGQQVTLSCSPISGHRSVSWYQQTPGQGLQFLFEYFSETQRNKGNFPGRFSGRQFSNSRSEMNVSTLELGDSALYLCASSLTSGGLQETQYFGPGTRLLVL.

This clone came up once. The chain uses TRBV6-4 and TRBJ2-1, with a weak D call TRBD2 (6 bases). The germline gives CDR1 MRHNA, CDR2 SNTAGT. The CDR3 has 13 residues. Trimming removed 5 bases at V and 2 bases at J, with 7 bases between. CDR3 sequence reads: CASSREAYNEQFF. The CDR3, as DNA: TGTGCCAGCAGTAGGGAGGCCTACAATGAGCAGTTCTTC.

This chain uses TRBV7-2 with TRBJ1-2, with 7 nucleotides matching TRBD1. The germline gives CDR1 SGHTA, CDR2 FQGNSA. The CDR3 runs 14 residues. The trim removed 5 bases at V and 4 bases at J, leaving 7 bases unmatched. The DNA for the CDR3 is TGTGCCAGCAGCCAAGGGGGCCGAATCTATGGCTACACCTTC. Translating it yields CASSQGGRIYGYTF.

A single count supports this clone. CDR3: CASSFNRDSGNTIYF. The CDR3 nucleotides read TGTGCCAGCAGCTTCAACAGGGACTCTGGAAACACCATATATTTT. The chain employs TRBV7-2 and TRBJ1-3, with D possibly matching TRBD1 (6 bases). V lost 3 bases and J lost 0, with 9 bases in between. Germline V gene data show CDR1 as SGHTA and CDR2 as FQGNSA. The CDR3 runs 15 residues. Together with reference TRBV7-2 and TRBJ1-3, the CDR3 gives the full variable domain: GAGVSQSPSNKVTEKGKDVELRCDPISGHTALYWYRQSLGQGLEFLIYFQGNSAPDKSGLPSDRFSAERTGGSVSTLTIQRTQQEDSAVYLCASSFNRDSGNTIYFGEGSWLTVV.

The chain couples TRBV4-3 to TRBJ1-1, with 8 bases matching TRBD1. The germline CDR1 and CDR2 sequences are LGHNA and YSLEER. The V segment lost 1 base and the J segment 5 bases; nucleotides outside the gene matches: 0. CDR3 length: 13 residues. CDR3 in DNA: TGCGCCAGCAGCCAAGGGACAGGGACTGAAGCTTTCTTT. Translated, it gives CASSQGTGTEAFF.

Written as DNA, the CDR3 is TGCGCCAGCAGCTTCCACAGGTTTAAATCGTCTAACGAGCAGTACTTC. This gives the protein CASSFHRFKSSNEQYF. The rearrangement links TRBV5-1 to TRBJ2-7; maybe TRBD1 (5 bases). Trimming took off 2 bases at V and 5 bases at J, with 20 bases between the two ends. The CDR3 is 16 residues long. Germline-derived CDR1 and CDR2 are SGHRS and YFSETQ. Based on the CDR3 plus reference TRBV5-1 and TRBJ2-7, the full variable domain is KAGVTQTPRYLIKTRGQQVTLSCSPISGHRSVSWYQQTPGQGLQFLFEYFSETQRNKGNFPGRFSGRQFSNSRSEMNVSTLELGDSALYLCASSFHRFKSSNEQYFGPGTRLTVT.

The chain links TRBV29-1 to TRBJ1-2; TRBD1 agrees at 11 bases. Germline V gene lookup returns CDR1 SQVTM and CDR2 ANQGSEA. CDR3 length: 13 residues. The V segment lost 7 bases and the J segment 6 bases; nucleotides outside the gene matches: 7. The CDR3 sequence: CSAGTGGTNGYTF. CDR3 DNA sequence: TGCAGCGCTGGGACAGGGGGAACGAATGGCTACACCTTC.

The chain is built from TRBV18 and TRBJ2-3; 7 positions match TRBD1. The germline V gene has CDR1 KGHSH and CDR2 LQKENI. The V and J ends lost 4 bases and 0 bases, in that order; junction bases with no gene match: 7. This CDR3 spans 16 amino acids. CDR3 sequence: CASSQRGTASTDTQYF. The CDR3 DNA reads as TGTGCCAGCTCACAAAGAGGGACAGCTAGCACAGATACGCAGTATTTT.

The chain is built from TRBV19 and TRBJ2-1; the D gene is possibly TRBD2 (5 bases). CDR1 and CDR2 from the germline V gene are LNHDA and SQIVND (reference sequence). The CDR3 is 15 amino acids. V was clipped by 3 bases and J by 5 bases, with 14 bases between them. CDR3 sequence: CASSIAVWRNNEQFF. The CDR3, as DNA: TGTGCCAGTAGTATCGCAGTCTGGAGGAACAATGAGCAGTTCTTC.